This TCR beta chain originates from a study of OX40 agonist ivuxolimab in advanced cancers. Broadly, across the study: Ivuxolimab was a fully human IgG2 agonistic monoclonal antibody targeting the costimulatory receptor OX40 (CD134). Intravenous ivuxolimab was administered to patients every 2 weeks at six dose levels: 0.01, 0.1, 0.3, 1.5, 3 and 10 mg/kg. Of the approximately 53 patients in dose escalation, around 19 had hepatocellular carcinoma, about 15 had melanoma, 9 had renal cell carcinoma and 9 had head and neck cancer. In the dose-escalation cohort, around 80% of patients were male, and the mean age was 60 years with a range of roughly 20 to 85. Patients were allowed to have had prior anti-PD-1, anti-PD-L1 or anti-CTLA-4 therapy, and 40% of the dose-escalation patients had been treated with checkpoint inhibitors. Three dose-escalation patients achieved partial responses, one with hepatocellular carcinoma and two with cutaneous melanoma. The purpose of peripheral TCRbeta sequencing was to test whether ivuxolimab changed TCR sequence diversity and led to clonal T-cell expansion. The paper describes the monotherapy dose-escalation part (N ≈ 51 patients) of the phase I trial of ivuxolimab. On the study overall, not on this receptor specifically: Partial responders in the 0.1-3.0 mg/kg groups had among the lowest normalized peripheral clonal expansion, especially among CD8+ T cells. Low levels of normalized T-cell clonal expansion were also seen in some patients who did not respond. At doses of 0.1 to 3.0 mg/kg, clonal expansion of both CD4+ and CD8+ T cells in blood was seen between baseline and week 6. On average, CD8+ T cells showed more expanded clones than CD4+ T cells after ivuxolimab. The antigen specificity of the clonally expanded peripheral T cells was not determined.

Regarding this clone: Its antigen remains unidentified. Base quality data are lacking; no much larger clone is found one base away.

For CDR1 and CDR2, the germline V gene lists MNHEY and SVGAGI. There are 15 amino acids in the CDR3, from cysteine to phenylalanine inclusive. Only the CDR3 region is kept as DNA, spanning 45 bases read in frame from base 1. For this chain, trimming is 5 bases at the V end and 9 bases at the J end, and the number of junction bases without a gene match is 12. The trial excluded patients who had a history of autoimmune disease or who were on systemic immunosuppression. Peripheral blood for TCR sequencing was drawn from every dose cohort at baseline, at cycle 4 day 1 and at cycle 7 day 1. Samples came from an open-label, multicenter, first-in-human phase I dose-escalation trial of ivuxolimab. The trial enrolled adults with locally advanced or metastatic head and neck squamous cell, hepatocellular, melanoma or renal cell carcinoma. Before TCR sequencing, CD4+ T cells and CD8+ T cells were sorted from peripheral blood as separate populations.

Genomic DNA was extracted from sorted cells for sequencing of the TCRbeta CDR3 region. The immunoSEQ Assay was used for sequencing of TCRbeta CDR3 regions. What TCRdb holds here is the immuneACCESS table cut down to in-frame rearrangements. Part of the clones is not present; checked against another copy, under half of the missing clones reflect an unresolved V gene, and the others are unexplained. In all, the sample holds 70,000 or so clones, and around 91% of those were seen once. The ten top clones hold more than 0.8% of the sample. The sample in question was CD4+ or CD8+ T cells sorted from blood, obtained in a trial of the OX40 agonist ivuxolimab. The receptor chain draws on TRBV6-5 and TRBJ1-5; TRBD1 lines up with 8 middle nucleotides. The sequence came from an adult with an advanced solid tumor such as melanoma, head and neck, liver or kidney cancer. CDR3 sequence: CASSPTGTGTRPQHF. The nucleotide sequence reads as follows: TGTGCCAGCAGTCCGACTGGGACAGGTACGCGGCCCCAGCATTTT.